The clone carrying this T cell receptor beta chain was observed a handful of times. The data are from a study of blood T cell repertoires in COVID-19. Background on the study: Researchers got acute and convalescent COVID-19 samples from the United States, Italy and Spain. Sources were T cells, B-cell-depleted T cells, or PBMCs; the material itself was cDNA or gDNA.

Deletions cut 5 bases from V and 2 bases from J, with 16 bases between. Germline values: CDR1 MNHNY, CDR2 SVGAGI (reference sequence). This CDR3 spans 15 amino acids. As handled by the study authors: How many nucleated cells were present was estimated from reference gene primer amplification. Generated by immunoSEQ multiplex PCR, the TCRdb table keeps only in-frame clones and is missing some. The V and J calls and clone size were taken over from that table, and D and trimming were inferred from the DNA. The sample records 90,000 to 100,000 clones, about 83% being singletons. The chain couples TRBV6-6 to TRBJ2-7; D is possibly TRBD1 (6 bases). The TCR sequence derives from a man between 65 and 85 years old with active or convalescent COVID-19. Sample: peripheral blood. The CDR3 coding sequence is TGTGCCAGCAGTCTACAGGGCTTAGGGGCCTACGAGCAGTACTTC. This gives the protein CASSLQGLGAYEQYF.